This is a list of T cell receptor beta chains from one sample in a study of OX40 agonist ivuxolimab in advanced cancers. Using immunoSEQ multiplex PCR, the repertoire was profiled, and TCRdb retains in-frame clones only, with some absent. The sample carries tens of thousands of clones, roughly 90% recorded once. Sequences were derived from CD4+ or CD8+ T cells sorted from blood, sampled in a trial of the OX40 agonist ivuxolimab. Every receptor here comes from an adult with an advanced solid tumor such as melanoma, head and neck, liver or kidney cancer. The CDR3 runs from the conserved cysteine through the conserved F or W. The order of the fields is D gene, V gene, J gene, clone size, CDR3 protein, CDR3 DNA. D genes are given only for firm matches. Size values are once, few and many counts, or a class for expanded clones, and some rows have none.

D: TRBD1; V: TRBV6-5; J: TRBJ2-2; size: once; CDR3: CASSLGQGTGELFF; DNA: TGTGCCAGCAGTTTGGGACAGGGAACCGGGGAGCTGTTTTTT
D: TRBD1; V: TRBV16; J: TRBJ2-2; size: -; CDR3: CASSPRDRVGTGELFF; DNA: TGTGCCAGCAGCCCTCGGGACAGGGTTGGCACCGGGGAGCTGTTTTTT
D: -; V: TRBV6-1; J: TRBJ1-2; size: -; CDR3: CASSENRRGRPYGYTF; DNA: TGTGCCAGCAGTGAGAATAGGCGTGGACGTCCCTATGGCTACACCTTC
D: -; V: TRBV30; J: TRBJ1-6; size: -; CDR3: CAWSVPIDESSPLHF; DNA: TGTGCCTGGAGTGTACCCATCGACGAGTCCTCACCCCTCCACTTT
D: -; V: TRBV25-1; J: TRBJ1-2; size: -; CDR3: CATLGNGYTF; DNA: TGTGCCACCCTAGGGAATGGCTACACCTTC
D: -; V: TRBV6-5; J: TRBJ1-2; size: -; CDR3: CASSYSLNYGYTF; DNA: TGTGCCAGCAGTTATTCCCTTAACTATGGCTACACCTTC
D: -; V: TRBV13; J: TRBJ1-1; size: once; CDR3: CASSTQGNTEAFF; DNA: TGTGCCAGCAGCACACAGGGGAACACTGAAGCTTTCTTT
D: -; V: TRBV11-2; J: TRBJ1-2; size: -; CDR3: CASSPLRFGYGYTF; DNA: TGTGCCAGCAGCCCCCTTCGGTTTGGCTATGGCTACACCTTC
D: -; V: TRBV13; J: TRBJ2-1; size: -; CDR3: CASTSGRSYEQFF; DNA: TGTGCCAGCACCTCCGGGAGAAGCTATGAGCAGTTCTTC
D: -; V: TRBV19; J: TRBJ2-2; size: -; CDR3: CASSPPLGLTGELFF; DNA: TGTGCCAGTAGTCCCCCCCTGGGGTTGACCGGGGAGCTGTTTTTT
D: -; V: TRBV29-1; J: TRBJ1-2; size: -; CDR3: CSVVEPPGHGYTF; DNA: TGCAGCGTTGTGGAGCCTCCCGGACATGGCTACACCTTC
D: -; V: TRBV13; J: TRBJ2-7; size: -; CDR3: CASSLPLRGNYEQYF; DNA: TGTGCCAGCAGTTTGCCCTTGCGGGGAAACTACGAGCAGTACTTC
D: -; V: TRBV9; J: TRBJ1-6; size: -; CDR3: CASSVATEKNSPLHF; DNA: TGTGCCAGCAGCGTAGCGACAGAAAAAAATTCACCCCTCCACTTT
D: -; V: TRBV6-5; J: TRBJ2-1; size: -; CDR3: CASSYSSSSYNEQFF; DNA: TGTGCCAGCAGTTACTCGTCTAGCTCCTACAATGAGCAGTTCTTC
D: -; V: TRBV6-5; J: TRBJ1-1; size: -; CDR3: CASSYKGLNTEAFF; DNA: TGTGCCAGCAGTTACAAGGGATTGAACACTGAAGCTTTCTTT
D: TRBD2; V: TRBV11-2; J: TRBJ2-3; size: -; CDR3: CASRLAEDTQYF; DNA: TGTGCCAGCAGGCTAGCGGAAGATACGCAGTATTTT
D: -; V: TRBV10-3; J: TRBJ1-6; size: -; CDR3: CAISESGRLDSPLHF; DNA: TGTGCCATCAGTGAGTCAGGGAGGTTAGATTCACCCCTCCACTTT